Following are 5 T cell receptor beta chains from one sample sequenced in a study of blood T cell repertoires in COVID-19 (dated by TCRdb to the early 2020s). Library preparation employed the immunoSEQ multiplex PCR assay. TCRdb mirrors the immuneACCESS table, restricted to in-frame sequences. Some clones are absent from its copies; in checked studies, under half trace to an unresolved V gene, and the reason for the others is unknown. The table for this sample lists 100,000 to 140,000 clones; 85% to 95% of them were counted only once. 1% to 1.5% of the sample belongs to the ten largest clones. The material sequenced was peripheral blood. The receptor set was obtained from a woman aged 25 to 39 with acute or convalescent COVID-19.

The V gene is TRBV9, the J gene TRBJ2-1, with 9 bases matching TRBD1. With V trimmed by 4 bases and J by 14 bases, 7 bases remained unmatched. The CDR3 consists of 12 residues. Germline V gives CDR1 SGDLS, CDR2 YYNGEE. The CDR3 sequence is CASSTRQGGKFF. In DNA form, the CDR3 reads TGTGCCAGCAGCACCCGACAGGGGGGGAAGTTCTTC.

For the CDR3, the DNA is TGTGCCAGCAGCCCAAGGACAGGACCTATGGGGTATAATTCACCCCTCCACTTT. Its translation: CASSPRTGPMGYNSPLHF. This chain uses TRBV7-6 with TRBJ1-6; 7 nucleotides line up with TRBD1. The junction had 14 bases not matched to a gene; V was cut back by 5 bases and J by 4 bases. This CDR3 spans 18 amino acids. From germline, CDR1 is SGHVS and CDR2 FNYEAQ.

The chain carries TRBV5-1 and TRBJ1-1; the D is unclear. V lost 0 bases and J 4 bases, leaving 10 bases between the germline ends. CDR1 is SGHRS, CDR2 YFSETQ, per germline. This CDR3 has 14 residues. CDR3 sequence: CASSLDRESTEAFF. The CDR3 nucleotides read TGCGCCAGCAGCTTGGACCGGGAGAGCACTGAAGCTTTCTTT.

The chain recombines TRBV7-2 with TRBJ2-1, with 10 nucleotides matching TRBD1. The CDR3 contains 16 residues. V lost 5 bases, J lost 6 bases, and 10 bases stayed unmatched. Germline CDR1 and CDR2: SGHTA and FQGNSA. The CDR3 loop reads CASSVFGTGVSNEQFF. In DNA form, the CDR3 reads TGTGCCAGCAGCGTGTTTGGGACAGGGGTCTCCAATGAGCAGTTCTTC. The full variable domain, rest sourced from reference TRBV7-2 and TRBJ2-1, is GAGVSQSPSNKVTEKGKDVELRCDPISGHTALYWYRQSLGQGLEFLIYFQGNSAPDKSGLPSDRFSAERTGGSVSTLTIQRTQQEDSAVYLCASSVFGTGVSNEQFFGPGTRLTVL.

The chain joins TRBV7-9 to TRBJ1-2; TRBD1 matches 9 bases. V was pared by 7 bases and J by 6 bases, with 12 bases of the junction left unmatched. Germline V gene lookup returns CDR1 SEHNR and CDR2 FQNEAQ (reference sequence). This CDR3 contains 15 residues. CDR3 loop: CASNAFRDRDHGYTF. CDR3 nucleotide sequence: TGTGCCAGCAACGCATTCCGGGACAGGGATCATGGCTACACCTTC.